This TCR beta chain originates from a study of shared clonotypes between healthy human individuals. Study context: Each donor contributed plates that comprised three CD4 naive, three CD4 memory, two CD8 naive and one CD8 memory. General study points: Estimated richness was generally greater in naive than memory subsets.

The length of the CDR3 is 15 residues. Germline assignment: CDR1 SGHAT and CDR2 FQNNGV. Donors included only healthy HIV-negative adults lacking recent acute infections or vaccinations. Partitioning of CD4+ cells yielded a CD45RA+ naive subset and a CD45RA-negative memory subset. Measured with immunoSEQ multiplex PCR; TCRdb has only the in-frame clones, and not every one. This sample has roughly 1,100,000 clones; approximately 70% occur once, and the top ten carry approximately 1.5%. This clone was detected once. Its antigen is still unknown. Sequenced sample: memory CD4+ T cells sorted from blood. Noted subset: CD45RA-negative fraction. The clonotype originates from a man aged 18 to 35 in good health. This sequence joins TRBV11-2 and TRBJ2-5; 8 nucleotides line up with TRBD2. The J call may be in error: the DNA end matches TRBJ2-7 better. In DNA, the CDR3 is TGTGCCAGCAGCCCCTCGAGCGGGAGCTTATACGAGCAGTACTTC. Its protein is CASSPSSGSLYEQYF.